This TCR beta chain was profiled in a study of long-term antiretroviral therapy in people with HIV. Runs used v3.0 of the immunoSEQ assay and were done at survey level. Profiling relied on immunoSEQ multiplex PCR, and the TCRdb table lists in-frame clones only, not all of them. The sample contains fewer than 40,000 clones, 70% to 90% of which appear only once. Germline lookup yields CDR1 MNHNY and CDR2 SVGAGI (reference sequence). The CDR3 has 12 residues. V shed 4 bases and J shed 4 bases, with 7 bases lying between them. Sequencing used unsorted PBMCs, obtained 1.2 years after starting antiretroviral therapy. This rearrangement joins TRBV6-6 to TRBJ1-1; the D is unclear. The sequence came from a woman between 45 and 60 years old with HIV. In nucleotides, the CDR3 is TGTGCCAGCAGTTCAGGACCCACTGAAGCTTTCTTT. Translated, it gives CASSSGPTEAFF.